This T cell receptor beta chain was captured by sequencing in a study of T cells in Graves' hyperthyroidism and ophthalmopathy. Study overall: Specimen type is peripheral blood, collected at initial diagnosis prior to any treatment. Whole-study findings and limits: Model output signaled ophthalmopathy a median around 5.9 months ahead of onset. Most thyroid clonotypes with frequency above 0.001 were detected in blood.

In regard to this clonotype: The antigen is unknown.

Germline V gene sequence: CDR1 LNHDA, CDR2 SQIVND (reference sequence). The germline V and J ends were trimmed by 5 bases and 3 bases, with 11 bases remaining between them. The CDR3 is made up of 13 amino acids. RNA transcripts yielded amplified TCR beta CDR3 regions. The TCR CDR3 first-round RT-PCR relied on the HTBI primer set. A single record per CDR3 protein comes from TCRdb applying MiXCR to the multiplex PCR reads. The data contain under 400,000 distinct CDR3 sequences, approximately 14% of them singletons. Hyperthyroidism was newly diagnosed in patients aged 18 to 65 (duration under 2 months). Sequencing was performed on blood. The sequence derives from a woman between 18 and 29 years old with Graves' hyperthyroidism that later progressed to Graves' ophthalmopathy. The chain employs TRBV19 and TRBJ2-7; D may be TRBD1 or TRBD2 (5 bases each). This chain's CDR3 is CASSGGGNYEQYF. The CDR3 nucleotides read TGTGCCAGTAGTGGTGGGGGAAACTACGAGCAGTACTTC.